In this sample, the clone carrying this TCR beta chain turned up a few times. The antigen remains undetermined. The data are from a study of cytomegalovirus exposure and HLA in healthy donors. General study findings and limits: Despite most TCR sequences being rare, some public TCRs occurred in many donors. The availability of immune exposure information extended only to CMV serostatus. In a later analysis, an Asian-associated ancestry cluster reportedly showed fewer N-insertions than the approximately 700-donor mean.

The PCR contained 60 Vbeta and 13 Jbeta primers. Data came from immunoSEQ multiplex PCR; TCRdb stores just in-frame clones and leaves some out. The sample has about 160,000 clones, 70% to 80% seen once. Germline CDR1 is SGHDT and CDR2 is YYEEEE. CDR3 length equals 15 residues. Trimming left V 0 bases short and J 1 base short, with 10 bases between. The chain recombines TRBV5-6 with TRBJ1-1; D unclear. The sample was PBMCs. This clonotype originated in a human donor in good health. The CDR3: CASSLGRLENTEAFF. CDR3 coding DNA: TGTGCCAGCAGCTTGGGCCGGCTAGAGAACACTGAAGCTTTCTTT.